This T cell receptor beta chain was profiled in a study of blood T cell repertoires in COVID-19. Study-wide context: From the United States, Italy and Spain came samples of acute and convalescent COVID-19. T cells, B-cell-depleted T cells, or PBMCs supplied cDNA or gDNA.

Authors' analysis steps: The authors estimated nucleated cell counts from reference gene primer amplification. Using immunoSEQ multiplex PCR, the repertoire was profiled, and TCRdb retains in-frame clones only, with some absent. V, J and clone size are taken as reported in that table, and D and trimming were inferred from the DNA itself. The top ten clones hold roughly 8.7% of a sample with under 250,000 clones, around 80% of them seen once. The CDR3 extends over 15 amino acids. V gave up 1 base and J gave up 2 bases; unmatched junction bases: 2. Germline V lookup: CDR1 SGHTA, CDR2 FQGNSA. The rearrangement joins TRBV7-2 to TRBJ2-3; 8 positions agree with TRBD2. The sample was peripheral blood. The clonotype originates from a man aged 35-49 years with active or convalescent COVID-19. CDR3 in amino acids: CASSLVLADTDTQYF. DNA of the CDR3: TGTGCCAGCAGCTTAGTACTAGCGGACACAGATACGCAGTATTTT.